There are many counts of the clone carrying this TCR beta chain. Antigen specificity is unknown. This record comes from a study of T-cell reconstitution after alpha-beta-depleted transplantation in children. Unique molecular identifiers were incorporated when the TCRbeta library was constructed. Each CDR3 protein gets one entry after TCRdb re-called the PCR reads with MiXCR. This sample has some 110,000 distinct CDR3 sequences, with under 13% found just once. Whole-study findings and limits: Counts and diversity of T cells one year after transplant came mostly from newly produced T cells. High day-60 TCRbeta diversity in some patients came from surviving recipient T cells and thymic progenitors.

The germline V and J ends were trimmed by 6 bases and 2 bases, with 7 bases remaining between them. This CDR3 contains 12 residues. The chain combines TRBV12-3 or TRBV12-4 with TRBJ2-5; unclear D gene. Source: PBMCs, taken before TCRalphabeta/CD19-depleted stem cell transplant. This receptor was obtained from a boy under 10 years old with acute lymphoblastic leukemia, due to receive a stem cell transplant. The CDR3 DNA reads TGTGCCAGCAGGACGGCACAAGAGACCCAGTACTTC. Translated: CASRTAQETQYF.